Included here is one T cell receptor (beta chain) sequence, with context. These data originate in a study of blood T cell repertoires in COVID-19. The wider study: Samples came from the United States, Italy and Spain, spanning acute and convalescent COVID-19.

TCRdb's table, derived via immunoSEQ multiplex PCR, lists solely in-frame clones and lacks some. The sample records about 330,000 clones, approximately 87% being singletons. This receptor was obtained from a woman under 40 who had recovered from COVID-19. Sequencing was carried out using PBMCs or T cells enriched from blood (not recorded which).

This chain's CDR3 is CASSLFINEQFF. As DNA, the CDR3 is TGTGCCAGCAGCTTATTCATCAATGAGCAGTTCTTC. This rearrangement joins TRBV7-2 to TRBJ2-1; D ambiguous. CDR1 and CDR2 (germline): SGHTA, FQGNSA. This CDR3 is 12 amino acids long. V lost 2 bases, J lost 6 bases, and 5 bases lay in between. Full variable domain (missing parts from reference TRBV7-2 and TRBJ2-1): GAGVSQSPSNKVTEKGKDVELRCDPISGHTALYWYRQSLGQGLEFLIYFQGNSAPDKSGLPSDRFSAERTGGSVSTLTIQRTQQEDSAVYLCASSLFINEQFFGPGTRLTVL.